The 3 T cell receptor beta chains given below trace back to one sample, sequenced in a study of early T cells in non-severe SARS-CoV-2 infection. In TCRdb, the 5' RACE reads were re-called with MiXCR into one record per CDR3 protein. The sample yields some 46,000 distinct CDR3 sequences, almost 9.5% seen once. The specimen was whole blood. The origin of the receptors is an adult who was a healthcare worker with PCR-confirmed SARS-CoV-2 infection or an uninfected control (not recorded which).

Ten or more counts support this clonotype. This sequence joins TRBV7-2 and TRBJ2-1; TRBD2 matches 13 bases. This CDR3 region has 15 residues. Germline assignment: CDR1 SGHTA and CDR2 FQGNSA. J gave up 5 bases and V 4 bases, and 2 bases lay outside the gene matches. The CDR3 DNA sequence: TGTGCCAGCAGCTCGGGACTAGCGGGGCACAATGAGCAGTTCTTC. It codes for CASSSGLAGHNEQFF.

This clonotype was observed a few times. The genes are TRBV11-1 and TRBJ2-1; 12 bases are shared with TRBD2. This CDR3 contains 19 residues. The germline gives CDR1 SGHAT, CDR2 FQDESV (reference sequence). V shed 2 bases and J 0 bases; nucleotides not matched to a gene: 8. CDR3 sequence: CASSLTSGRTMSSYNEQFF. CDR3 sequence (DNA): TGTGCCAGCAGCTTAACTAGCGGGAGGACCATGAGCTCCTACAATGAGCAGTTCTTC.

This clonotype was seen repeatedly, ten times or more. The chain combines TRBV28 with TRBJ2-7; perhaps D is TRBD1 or TRBD2 (5 bases each). Trimming took off 4 bases at V and 5 bases at J, with 15 bases between the two ends. The germline V gene has CDR1 MDHEN and CDR2 SYDVKM. CDR3 length: 14 residues. The CDR3 DNA reads TGTGCCAGCAGTTCTGGGACCCCACTCCACGAGCAGTACTTC. Amino acid sequence: CASSSGTPLHEQYF. The full variable domain, completed using reference TRBV28 and TRBJ2-7, is DVKVTQSSRYLVKRTGEKVFLECVQDMDHENMFWYRQDPGLGLRLIYFSYDVKMKEKGDIPEGYSVSREKKERFSLILESASTNQTSMYLCASSSGTPLHEQYFGPGTRLTVT.